The clone carrying this T cell receptor beta chain was picked up one time. Its antigen is not known. A much more abundant neighbour one base away suggests this may be a read error. The sample belongs to a study of early T cells in non-severe SARS-CoV-2 infection. Study background: Alpha and beta chains were unpaired, from unsorted whole-blood bulk RNA.

The CDR3 is 16 amino acids. Germline values: CDR1 MNHEY, CDR2 SVGEGT. Notes on the study in general: Clonotype matching in VDJdb favored anti-spike CD8 responses and did not capture private and CD4 specificities.

Unique molecular identifier tags were affixed to discrete cDNA molecules. TCRdb redid the calling of the 5' RACE reads with MiXCR, one entry per CDR3 protein. The sample lists tens of thousands of distinct CDR3 sequences, roughly 6.5% occurring once. This chain connects TRBV6-2 or TRBV6-3 to TRBJ2-1, with 8 bases identical to TRBD1. The sample comprised whole blood. The receptor was isolated from an adult who was a healthcare worker with PCR-confirmed SARS-CoV-2 infection or an uninfected control (not recorded which). For the CDR3, the DNA is TGTGCCAGCAGTAACACGGACAGGGTCTCCTGCAATGAGCAGTTCTTC. Translation gives CASSNTDRVSCNEQFF.